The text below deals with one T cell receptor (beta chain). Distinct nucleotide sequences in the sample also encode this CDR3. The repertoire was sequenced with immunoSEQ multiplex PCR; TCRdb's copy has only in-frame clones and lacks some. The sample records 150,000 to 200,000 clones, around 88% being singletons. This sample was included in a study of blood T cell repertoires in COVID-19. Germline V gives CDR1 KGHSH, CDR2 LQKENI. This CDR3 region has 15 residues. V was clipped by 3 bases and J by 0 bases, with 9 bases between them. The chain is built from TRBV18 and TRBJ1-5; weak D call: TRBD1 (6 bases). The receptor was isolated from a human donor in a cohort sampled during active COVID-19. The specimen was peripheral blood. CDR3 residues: CASSPGAGSNQPQHF. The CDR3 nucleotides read TGTGCCAGCTCACCGGGGGCGGGTAGCAATCAGCCCCAGCATTTT. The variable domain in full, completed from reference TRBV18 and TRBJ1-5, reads NAGVMQNPRHLVRRRGQEARLRCSPMKGHSHVYWYRQLPEEGLKFMVYLQKENIIDESGMPKERFSAEFPKEGPSILRIQQVVRGDSAAYFCASSPGAGSNQPQHFGDGTRLSIL.